A selection of T cell receptor beta chains follows, all from one sample in a study of PD-L1 blockade in urothelial cancer. The protocol was immunoSEQ multiplex PCR, while the TCRdb copy is restricted to in-frame clones and leaves out a portion. The sample carries some 71,000 clones, about 85% recorded once. This material consisted of PBMCs, taken around atezolizumab (anti-PD-L1) treatment. The receptors were sampled from a man aged 40-49 years with urothelial cancer. CDR3s include the opening cysteine and the closing phenylalanine or tryptophan. Each record gives: V gene, J gene, CDR3 protein.

TRBV7-2,TRBJ2-4,CASSLGRQGKNIQYF
TRBV11-3,TRBJ2-2,CASSHGTGKAGELFF
TRBV5-1,TRBJ1-1,CASRPTGTVNTEAFF
TRBV6-5,TRBJ2-7,CASSFRRQVLAYEQYF
TRBV5-1,TRBJ2-5,CASSRGGTGGETQYF
TRBV28,TRBJ2-7,CASKGTSGTRNLYEQYF
TRBV7-8,TRBJ2-7,CASSLNLVPGGRVSEQYF
TRBV9,TRBJ1-4,CASSVGGGAYEKLFF
TRBV13,TRBJ2-1,CASSLPAGGPSEQFF
TRBV19,TRBJ2-1,CASSPSPGGLQGTYEQFF
TRBV28,TRBJ2-5,CASTTTQETQYF
TRBV5-8,TRBJ2-1,CASSFVIGALGEQFF
TRBV5-4,TRBJ2-1,CASSPTGGPIGEQFF
TRBV5-4,TRBJ1-1,CASSLPNRVNTEAFF
TRBV4-3,TRBJ2-7,CASSPVLGPYEQYF
TRBV19,TRBJ1-5,CASSHDRGRNQPQHF
TRBV15,TRBJ2-7,CATSRESSEQYF
TRBV7-8,TRBJ2-1,CASTLSYSGKYNEQFF
TRBV11-2,TRBJ1-1,CASSLERGPGDAFF
TRBV28,TRBJ1-1,CASSGRRGQKGAFF
TRBV6-5,TRBJ2-1,CATPGSGSSYNEQFF